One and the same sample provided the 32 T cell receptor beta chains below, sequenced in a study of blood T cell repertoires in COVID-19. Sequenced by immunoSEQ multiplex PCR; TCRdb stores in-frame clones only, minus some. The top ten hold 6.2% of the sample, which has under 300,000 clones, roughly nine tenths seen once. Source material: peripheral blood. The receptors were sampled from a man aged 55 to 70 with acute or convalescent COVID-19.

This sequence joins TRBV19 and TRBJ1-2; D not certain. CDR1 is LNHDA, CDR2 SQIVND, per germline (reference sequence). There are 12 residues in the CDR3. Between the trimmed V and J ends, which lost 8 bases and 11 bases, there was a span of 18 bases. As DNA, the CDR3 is TGTGCCAGTGGCCTACTAGAGGGAGAGTACACCTTC. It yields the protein CASGLLEGEYTF.

Written as DNA, the CDR3 is TGTGCCAGCCCCAGCCAGGGTACGAACACCGGGGAGCTGTTTTTT. The encoded protein is CASPSQGTNTGELFF. V usage is TRBV18 and J usage is TRBJ2-2, with a tentative D call TRBD1 (5 bases). Germline V gene sequence: CDR1 KGHSH, CDR2 LQKENI. The CDR3 covers 15 residues. The germline V and J ends were trimmed by 8 bases and 0 bases, with 13 bases remaining between them.

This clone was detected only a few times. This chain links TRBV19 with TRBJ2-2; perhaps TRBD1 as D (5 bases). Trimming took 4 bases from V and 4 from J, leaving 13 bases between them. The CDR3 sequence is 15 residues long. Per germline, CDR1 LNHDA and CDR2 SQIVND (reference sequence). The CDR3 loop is CASSKAGSITGELFF. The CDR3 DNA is TGTGCCAGTAGTAAGGCAGGGTCGATCACCGGGGAGCTGTTTTTT.

The DNA for the CDR3 is TGCGCCAGCAGCTTGGGTTGGGGCCCGAGTGAAAAACTGTTTTTT. It codes for CASSLGWGPSEKLFF. V is TRBV5-1 and J is TRBJ1-4; D possibly corresponds to TRBD1 (5 bases). CDR3 length: 15 residues. Germline V gene lookup returns CDR1 SGHRS and CDR2 YFSETQ. V lost 0 bases and J 7 bases, leaving 13 bases between the germline ends.

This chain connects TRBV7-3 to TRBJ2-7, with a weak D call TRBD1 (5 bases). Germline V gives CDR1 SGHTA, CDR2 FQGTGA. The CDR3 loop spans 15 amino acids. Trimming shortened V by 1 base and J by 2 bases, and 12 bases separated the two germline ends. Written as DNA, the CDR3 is TGTGCCAGCAGCTTAAGACCAGGGTCAGCCTACGAGCAGTACTTC. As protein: CASSLRPGSAYEQYF.

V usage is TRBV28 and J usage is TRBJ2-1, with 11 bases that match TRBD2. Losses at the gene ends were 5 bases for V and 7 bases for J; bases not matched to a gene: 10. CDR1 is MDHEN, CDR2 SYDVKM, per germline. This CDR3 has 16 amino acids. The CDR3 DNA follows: TGTGCCAGCAGTCCCTCGACTAGCGGGACGACGAATGAGCAGTTCTTC. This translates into CASSPSTSGTTNEQFF. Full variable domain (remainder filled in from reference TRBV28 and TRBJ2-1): DVKVTQSSRYLVKRTGEKVFLECVQDMDHENMFWYRQDPGLGLRLIYFSYDVKMKEKGDIPEGYSVSREKKERFSLILESASTNQTSMYLCASSPSTSGTTNEQFFGPGTRLTVL.

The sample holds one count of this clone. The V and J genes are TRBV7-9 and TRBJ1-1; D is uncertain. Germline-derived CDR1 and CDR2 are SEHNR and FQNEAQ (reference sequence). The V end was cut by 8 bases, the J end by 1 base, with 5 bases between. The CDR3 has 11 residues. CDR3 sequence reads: CASGPNTEAFF. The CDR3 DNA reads TGTGCCAGCGGGCCGAACACTGAAGCTTTCTTT.

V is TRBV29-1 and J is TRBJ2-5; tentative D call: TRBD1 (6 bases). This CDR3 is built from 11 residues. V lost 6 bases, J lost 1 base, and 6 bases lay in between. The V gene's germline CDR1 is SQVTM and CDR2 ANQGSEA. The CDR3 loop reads CSVGAQETQYF. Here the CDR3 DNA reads TGCAGCGTGGGGGCCCAAGAGACCCAGTACTTC.

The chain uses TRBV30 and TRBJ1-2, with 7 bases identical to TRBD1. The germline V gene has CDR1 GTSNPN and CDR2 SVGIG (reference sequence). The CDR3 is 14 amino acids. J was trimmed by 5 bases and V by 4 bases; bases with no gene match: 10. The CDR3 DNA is TGTGCCTGGACCTCAGGGGGGACTGGTTATGGCTACACCTTC. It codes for CAWTSGGTGYGYTF.

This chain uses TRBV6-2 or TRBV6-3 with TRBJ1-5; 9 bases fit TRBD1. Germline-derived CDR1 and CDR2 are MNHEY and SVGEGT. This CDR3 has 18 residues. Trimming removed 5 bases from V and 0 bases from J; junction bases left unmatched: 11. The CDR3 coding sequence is TGTGCCAGCAGTGACACCGGGACAGGGAGTTTTAGCAATCAGCCCCAGCATTTT. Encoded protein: CASSDTGTGSFSNQPQHF.

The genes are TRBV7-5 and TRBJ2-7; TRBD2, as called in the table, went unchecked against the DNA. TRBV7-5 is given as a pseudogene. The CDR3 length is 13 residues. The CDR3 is CARSLVGGDEQYF. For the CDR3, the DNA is TGTGCCAGAAGCTTAGTAGGGGGGGACGAGCAGTACTTC.

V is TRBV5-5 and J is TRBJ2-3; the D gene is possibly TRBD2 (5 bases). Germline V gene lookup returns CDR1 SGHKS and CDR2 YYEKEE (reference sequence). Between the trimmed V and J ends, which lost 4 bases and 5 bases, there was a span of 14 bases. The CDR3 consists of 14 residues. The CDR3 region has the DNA TGTGCCAGCAGCCGGGATCCTATCTTAGATACGCAGTATTTT. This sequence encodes CASSRDPILDTQYF.

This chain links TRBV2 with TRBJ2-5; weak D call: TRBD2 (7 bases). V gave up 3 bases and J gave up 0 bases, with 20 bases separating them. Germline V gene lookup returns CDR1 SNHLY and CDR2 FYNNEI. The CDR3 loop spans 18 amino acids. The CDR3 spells CASSEGRTAGQNQETQYF. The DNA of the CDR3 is TGTGCCAGCAGTGAGGGGAGGACAGCGGGGCAAAACCAAGAGACCCAGTACTTC.

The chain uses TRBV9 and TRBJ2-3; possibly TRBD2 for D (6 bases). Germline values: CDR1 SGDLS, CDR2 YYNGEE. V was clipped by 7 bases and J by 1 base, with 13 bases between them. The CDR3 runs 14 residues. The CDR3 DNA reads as TGTGCCAGCTCCGGGGCTAGCGGCACAGATACGCAGTATTTT. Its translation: CASSGASGTDTQYF.

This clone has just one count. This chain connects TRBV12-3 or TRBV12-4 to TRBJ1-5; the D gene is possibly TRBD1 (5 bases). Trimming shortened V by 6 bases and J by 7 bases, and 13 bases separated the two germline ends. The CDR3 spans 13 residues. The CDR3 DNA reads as TGTGCCAGCAGCACAAGGACAAGCCAGCCCCAGCATTTT. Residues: CASSTRTSQPQHF.

CDR3: CASSLSTGGSNSPLHF. CDR3 nucleotide sequence: TGTGCCAGCAGCCTATCTACAGGGGGCAGTAATTCACCCCTCCACTTT. This sequence joins TRBV7-2 and TRBJ1-6; 9 bases agree with TRBD1. There are 16 residues in the CDR3. V trimming: 5 bases; J trimming: 6 bases; junction bases outside the gene matches: 8. The V gene's germline CDR1 is SGHTA and CDR2 FQGNSA.

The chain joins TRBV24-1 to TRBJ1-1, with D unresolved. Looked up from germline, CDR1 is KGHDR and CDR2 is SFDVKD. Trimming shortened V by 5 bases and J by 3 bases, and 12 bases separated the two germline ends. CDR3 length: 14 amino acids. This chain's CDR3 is CATSGRSGDTEAFF. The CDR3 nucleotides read TGTGCCACCAGTGGACGATCAGGCGACACTGAAGCTTTCTTT.

The CDR3 sequence is CASSLSAASAYEQYF. The CDR3 DNA sequence: TGTGCCAGCAGCTTATCAGCGGCCTCTGCCTACGAGCAGTACTTC. This chain uses TRBV7-2 with TRBJ2-7; D may be TRBD2 (5 bases). From germline, CDR1 is SGHTA and CDR2 FQGNSA. The CDR3 has 15 amino acids. The ends were cut back, 2 bases at V and 2 bases at J, with 13 bases in the middle.

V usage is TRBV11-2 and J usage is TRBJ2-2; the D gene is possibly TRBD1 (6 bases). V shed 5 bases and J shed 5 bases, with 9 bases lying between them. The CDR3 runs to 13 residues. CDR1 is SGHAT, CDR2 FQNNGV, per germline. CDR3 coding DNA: TGTGCCAGCAGCCAACAGGGTACCGGGGAGCTGTTTTTT. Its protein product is CASSQQGTGELFF.

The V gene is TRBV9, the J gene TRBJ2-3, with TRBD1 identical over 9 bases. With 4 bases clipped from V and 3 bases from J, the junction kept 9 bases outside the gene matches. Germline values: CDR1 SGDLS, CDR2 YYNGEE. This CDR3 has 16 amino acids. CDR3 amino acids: CASSTRTGVPTDTQYF. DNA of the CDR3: TGTGCCAGCAGCACGAGGACAGGGGTACCAACAGATACGCAGTATTTT.

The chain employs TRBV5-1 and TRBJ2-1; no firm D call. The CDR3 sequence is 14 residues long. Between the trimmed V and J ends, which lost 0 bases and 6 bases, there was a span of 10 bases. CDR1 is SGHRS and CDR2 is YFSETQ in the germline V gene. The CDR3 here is CASSLGAQINEQFF. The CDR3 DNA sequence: TGCGCCAGCAGCTTGGGGGCCCAGATCAATGAGCAGTTCTTC.

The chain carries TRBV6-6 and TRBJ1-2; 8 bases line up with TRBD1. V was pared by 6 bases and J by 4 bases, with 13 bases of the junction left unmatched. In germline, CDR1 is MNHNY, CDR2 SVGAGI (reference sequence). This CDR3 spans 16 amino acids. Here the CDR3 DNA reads TGTGCCAGCAGAACAACGGGAGACAGGGGCCTCTATGGCTACACCTTC. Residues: CASRTTGDRGLYGYTF.

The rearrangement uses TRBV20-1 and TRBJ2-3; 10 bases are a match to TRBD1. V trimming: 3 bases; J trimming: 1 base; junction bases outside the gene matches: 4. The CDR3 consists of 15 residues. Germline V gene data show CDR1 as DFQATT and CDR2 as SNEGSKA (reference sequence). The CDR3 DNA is TGCAGTGCTAGTGACAGGGGGCGCGGCACAGATACGCAGTATTTT. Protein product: CSASDRGRGTDTQYF.

The CDR3 bases are TGTGCCAGCAGCTTAGCCTTGGCTTTTAATGAGCAGTTCTTC. It encodes CASSLALAFNEQFF. The chain employs TRBV11-2 and TRBJ2-1; D is ambiguous. Germline V gene lookup returns CDR1 SGHAT and CDR2 FQNNGV. The V gene lost 1 base and the J gene lost 7 bases, with 11 bases spanning the gap. The CDR3 contains 14 residues. The whole variable domain, filled in from reference TRBV11-2 and TRBJ2-1, reads EAGVAQSPRYKIIEKRQSVAFWCNPISGHATLYWYQQILGQGPKLLIQFQNNGVVDDSQLPKDRFSAERLKGVDSTLKIQPAKLEDSAVYLCASSLALAFNEQFFGPGTRLTVL.

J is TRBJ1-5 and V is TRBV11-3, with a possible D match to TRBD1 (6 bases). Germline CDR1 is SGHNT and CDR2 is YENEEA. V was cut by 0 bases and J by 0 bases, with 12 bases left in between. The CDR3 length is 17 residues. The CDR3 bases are TGTGCCAGCAGCTTAGAGTGGAGACAGGATAGCAATCAGCCCCAGCATTTT. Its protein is CASSLEWRQDSNQPQHF.

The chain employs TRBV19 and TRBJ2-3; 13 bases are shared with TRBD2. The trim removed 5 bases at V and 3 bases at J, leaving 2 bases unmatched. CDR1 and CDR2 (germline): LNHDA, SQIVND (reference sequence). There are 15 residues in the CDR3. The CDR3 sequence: CASSGLAGETDTQYF. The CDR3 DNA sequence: TGTGCCAGTAGTGGACTAGCGGGAGAGACAGATACGCAGTATTTT.

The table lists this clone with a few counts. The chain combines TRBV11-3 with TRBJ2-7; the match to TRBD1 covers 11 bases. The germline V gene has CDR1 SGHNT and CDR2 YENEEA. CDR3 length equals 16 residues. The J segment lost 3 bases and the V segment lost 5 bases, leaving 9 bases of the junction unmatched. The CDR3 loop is CASSQRGQGAFYEQYF. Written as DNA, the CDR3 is TGTGCCAGCAGCCAAAGAGGACAGGGGGCGTTCTACGAGCAGTACTTC.

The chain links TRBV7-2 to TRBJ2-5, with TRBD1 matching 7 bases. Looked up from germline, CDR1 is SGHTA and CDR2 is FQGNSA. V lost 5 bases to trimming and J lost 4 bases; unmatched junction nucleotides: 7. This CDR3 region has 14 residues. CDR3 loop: CASSPLQGSETQYF. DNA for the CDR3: TGTGCCAGCAGCCCCTTACAGGGGTCAGAGACCCAGTACTTC.

CDR3 sequence reads: CSAGAGGGVETQYF. In DNA, the CDR3 is TGCAGCGCCGGAGCGGGAGGGGGAGTTGAGACCCAGTACTTC. The J gene is TRBJ2-5, the V gene TRBV29-1; 10 nucleotides align to TRBD2. The CDR3 is 14 residues long. The junction had 10 bases not matched to a gene; V was cut back by 7 bases and J by 5 bases. CDR1 and CDR2 from the germline V gene are SQVTM and ANQGSEA.

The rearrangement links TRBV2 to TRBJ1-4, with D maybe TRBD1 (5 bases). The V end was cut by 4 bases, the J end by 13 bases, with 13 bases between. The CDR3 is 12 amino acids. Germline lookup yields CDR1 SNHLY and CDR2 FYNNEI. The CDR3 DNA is TGTGCCAGCAGTGTCAGGGCCGACCGACTGTTTTTT. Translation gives CASSVRADRLFF.

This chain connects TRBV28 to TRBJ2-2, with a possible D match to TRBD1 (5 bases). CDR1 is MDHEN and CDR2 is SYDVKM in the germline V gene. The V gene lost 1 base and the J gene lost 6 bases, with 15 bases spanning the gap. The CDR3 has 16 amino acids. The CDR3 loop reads CASSLSIGAGSGELFF. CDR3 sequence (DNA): TGTGCCAGCAGTTTATCGATTGGGGCTGGCTCCGGGGAGCTGTTTTTT.

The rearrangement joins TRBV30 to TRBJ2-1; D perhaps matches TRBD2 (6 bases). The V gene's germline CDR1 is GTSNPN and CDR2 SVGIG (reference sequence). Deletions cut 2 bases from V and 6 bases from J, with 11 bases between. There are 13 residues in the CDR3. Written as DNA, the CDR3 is TGTGCCTGGAGTCCCGGGAGAGGCAATGAGCAGTTCTTC. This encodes CAWSPGRGNEQFF.